The present T cell receptor beta chain was sequenced within a study of T cell repertoires in cytomegalovirus infection. TCRdb used MiXCR to reprocess the reads, holding one entry per CDR3 protein. The sample includes about 920,000 distinct CDR3 sequences, more than 25% of them seen just once. In this sample, this clonotype turned up many times. Its antigen remains unknown. The trim removed 4 bases at V and 1 base at J, leaving 11 bases unmatched. The CDR3 loop spans 17 amino acids. The chain employs TRBV12-3 or TRBV12-4 and TRBJ2-7, with 9 bases that match TRBD1. This clonotype was sampled from a human donor in good health (CMV status not recorded). Some clones in this sample may be carry-over from other donors' samples. The material was cultured CD8+ T cells from PBMCs, obtained from culture after CMV antigen stimulation. The CDR3 protein is CASSSVFTGGDSYEQYF. The CDR3 DNA sequence: TGTGCCAGCAGTTCGGTGTTCACAGGGGGCGATTCCTACGAGCAGTACTTC.